The next 29 T cell receptor beta chains were all read from a single sample in a study of blood T cells in healthy people across ages (dated by TCRdb to the mid-2010s). The library relied on 5' RACE. Sequencing was performed on an Illumina HiSeq 2500. A second 7 to 11 cycle PCR used a sample-barcoded 5' primer and a J-beta primer mix. In-frame beta chains were kept once TCRdb had trimmed the public reads at Q25 with fastp and called clones with MiXCR. Each entry merges the rows of one CDR3 protein and shows their most common DNA and genes. This sample lists around 1,000,000 distinct CDR3 sequences; 20% to 25% were detected once. Together, the top ten hold approximately 0.71% of the sample. A further study also used this sample, focusing on T cells of mothers and their children.

Sequencing used blood. The receptor set was obtained from a girl aged 2-10 years in good health.

The genes are TRBV6-2 or TRBV6-3 and TRBJ1-2; possibly TRBD1 for D (5 bases). V was trimmed by 6 bases and J by 6 bases, leaving 14 bases between them. The length of the CDR3 is 13 residues. CDR1 is MNHEY and CDR2 is SVGEGT in the germline V gene. Here the CDR3 DNA reads TGTGCCAGCAGCCCGCAACCAGGGAATGGCTACACCTTC. This sequence encodes CASSPQPGNGYTF.

V gene TRBV19 combines with J gene TRBJ2-1, with D perhaps matching TRBD2 (6 bases). Per germline, CDR1 LNHDA and CDR2 SQIVND (reference sequence). V lost 4 bases, J lost 8 bases, and 15 bases lay in between. The CDR3 runs 14 residues. CDR3 sequence (DNA): TGTGCCAGTAGTAATCCGGGAGTTAGCCATGAGCAGTTCTTC. The encoded protein is CASSNPGVSHEQFF.

This chain connects TRBV20-1 to TRBJ2-5, with a tentative D call TRBD2 (7 bases). The CDR3 loop spans 14 amino acids. Trimming shortened V by 6 bases and J by 4 bases, and 18 bases separated the two germline ends. CDR1 and CDR2 (germline): DFQATT, SNEGSKA (reference sequence). The CDR3 nucleotides are TGCAGTGCCGACGCGGGGGCAGTATCAGAGACCCAGTACTTC. Its protein product is CSADAGAVSETQYF.

The V and J genes are TRBV7-9 and TRBJ2-1, with a possible D match to TRBD1 (6 bases). With 5 bases removed from V and 2 bases from J, the gap between germline ends came to 16 bases. Germline V gene lookup returns CDR1 SEHNR and CDR2 FQNEAQ (reference sequence). The CDR3 is made up of 16 amino acids. As DNA, the CDR3 is TGTGCCAGCAGCCCACAACAGGGTAGACCCTACAATGAGCAGTTCTTC. This codes for CASSPQQGRPYNEQFF.

The chain employs TRBV20-1 and TRBJ2-5; no clear D. The end of the DNA fits TRBJ2-7 better, so the J call may be wrong. Germline values: CDR1 DFQATT, CDR2 SNEGSKA (reference sequence). The length of the CDR3 is 14 residues. CDR3 sequence: CSARDIELSYEQYF. The CDR3, as DNA: TGCAGTGCTAGAGATATAGAACTATCCTACGAGCAGTACTTC.

The chain uses TRBV29-1 and TRBJ2-5, with no clear D. Per germline, CDR1 SQVTM and CDR2 ANQGSEA. Between the trimmed V and J ends, which lost 0 bases and 5 bases, there was a span of 22 bases. The CDR3 covers 17 residues. In DNA form, the CDR3 reads TGCAGCGTTGAAGAAAACCCCAGTTTACCCAAATTGGAGACCCAGTACTTC. It is translated as CSVEENPSLPKLETQYF.

The J gene is TRBJ2-1, the V gene TRBV20-1; possible D gene TRBD2, 6 bases. The V end was cut by 1 base, the J end by 2 bases, with 9 bases between. The CDR3 has 14 residues. Germline V gene data show CDR1 as DFQATT and CDR2 as SNEGSKA (reference sequence). CDR3 bases: TGCAGTGCTAGAGTAGGCGGGGCCTACAATGAGCAGTTCTTC. Translated, it gives CSARVGGAYNEQFF.

This clonotype was recorded a few times. The V gene is TRBV4-1, the J gene TRBJ2-3; possibly TRBD2 for D (6 bases). The germline CDR1 and CDR2 sequences are MGHRA and YSYEKL. V dropped 1 base and J dropped 0 bases, with 8 bases sitting between them. The CDR3 has 15 amino acids. The CDR3 region is CASSQGGESTDTQYF. CDR3 DNA: TGCGCCAGCAGCCAAGGCGGGGAAAGCACAGATACGCAGTATTTT.

In this sample, this clonotype turned up a few times. The chain employs TRBV7-9 and TRBJ1-1; D is unclear. The CDR3 is 11 amino acids. CDR1 and CDR2 from the germline V gene are SEHNR and FQNEAQ (reference sequence). Trimming took 9 bases from V and 5 from J, leaving 10 bases between them. The CDR3 sequence is CASNVPTEAFF. CDR3 coding DNA: TGTGCCAGTAATGTACCGACTGAAGCTTTCTTT.

The chain joins TRBV5-1 to TRBJ2-1; a possible D gene is TRBD2 (7 bases). V lost 0 bases, J lost 5 bases, and 18 bases lay in between. Germline V gene data show CDR1 as SGHRS and CDR2 as YFSETQ. The CDR3 contains 17 residues. CDR3 sequence (DNA): TGCGCCAGCAGCTTGGTTGGGGGGGCCCTTGGAAACAATGAGCAGTTCTTC. It encodes CASSLVGGALGNNEQFF.

For the CDR3, the DNA is TGTGCCAGCAGCCAACCCGGGACAGGAGACTACGAGCAGTACTTC. Translated: CASSQPGTGDYEQYF. The gene calls are TRBV3-1 and TRBJ2-7; 8 bases are a match to TRBD1. CDR1 is LGHDT and CDR2 is YNNKEL in the germline V gene (reference sequence). The CDR3 is 15 residues long. V trimming: 2 bases; J trimming: 3 bases; junction bases outside the gene matches: 6.

The chain couples TRBV28 to TRBJ2-7; D perhaps matches TRBD2 (5 bases). This CDR3 spans 14 amino acids. Germline V lookup: CDR1 MDHEN, CDR2 SYDVKM. Trimming shortened V by 4 bases and J by 6 bases, and 16 bases separated the two germline ends. The CDR3 DNA is TGTGCCAGCAGTTCCCCCGAAGGGAGTGGCGAGCAGTACTTC. Its translation: CASSSPEGSGEQYF.

This rearrangement joins TRBV11-2 to TRBJ2-6; no firm D call. CDR3 size: 15 residues. Trimming left V 6 bases short and J 0 bases short, with 9 bases between. Per the germline V gene, CDR1 is SGHAT and CDR2 is FQNNGV. The CDR3: CASRRLSSGANVLTF. The CDR3, as DNA: TGTGCCAGCAGACGACTGTCCTCTGGGGCCAACGTCCTGACTTTC. Based on the CDR3 plus reference TRBV11-2 and TRBJ2-6, the full variable domain is EAGVAQSPRYKIIEKRQSVAFWCNPISGHATLYWYQQILGQGPKLLIQFQNNGVVDDSQLPKDRFSAERLKGVDSTLKIQPAKLEDSAVYLCASRRLSSGANVLTFGAGSRLTVL.

In the case of this clonotype: The junction differs from germline at one of its ends, possibly a read error. V is TRBV5-1 and J is TRBJ2-1; D is ambiguous. The CDR3 has 12 amino acids. CDR1 is SGHRS and CDR2 is YFSETQ in the germline V gene. CDR3 sequence: CASSLRYNERFF. The DNA for the CDR3 is TGCGCCAGCAGCTTGAGATACAATGAGCGGTTCTTC.

This clonotype was counted only a few times. The V and J genes are TRBV20-1 and TRBJ2-7, with D tentatively TRBD1 (6 bases). The germline V and J ends were trimmed by 6 bases and 5 bases, with 20 bases remaining between them. Germline V gene data show CDR1 as DFQATT and CDR2 as SNEGSKA (reference sequence). The CDR3 extends over 14 amino acids. CDR3 DNA: TGCAGTGCCAGCCGGTCGTTGGGGGCCGACGAGCAGTACTTC. This gives the protein CSASRSLGADEQYF.

The CDR3 is CASSLVTGDGSGYTF. Written as DNA, the CDR3 is TGTGCCAGCAGCTTAGTCACGGGGGATGGGTCTGGCTACACCTTC. The V call is TRBV7-2, the J call TRBJ1-2; TRBD1 is a possible D gene (5 bases). V lost 1 base and J 7 bases, leaving 16 bases between the germline ends. The CDR3 sequence is 15 residues long. CDR1 is SGHTA, CDR2 FQGNSA, per germline.

This chain links TRBV27 with TRBJ1-5; 9 positions match TRBD1. V was pared by 3 bases and J by 6 bases, with 3 bases of the junction left unmatched. Germline CDR1 MNHEY, CDR2 SMNVEV (reference sequence). The CDR3 sequence is 14 residues long. The CDR3 loop is CASSFGQGSQPQHF. The CDR3, as DNA: TGTGCCAGCAGTTTTGGACAGGGGAGTCAGCCCCAGCATTTT.

This clonotype occurred a few times. The V gene is TRBV5-1, the J gene TRBJ2-7, with 7 bases that match TRBD2. V was clipped by 0 bases and J by 0 bases; unmatched bases: 3. Germline-derived CDR1 and CDR2 are SGHRS and YFSETQ. The CDR3 runs 15 residues. CDR3 amino acids: CASSLAGDYSYEQYF. The CDR3 DNA follows: TGCGCCAGCAGCTTGGCGGGGGACTACTCCTACGAGCAGTACTTC.

This clonotype appeared a few times. The chain recombines TRBV2 with TRBJ1-4, with no clear D. Germline-derived CDR1 and CDR2 are SNHLY and FYNNEI. The CDR3 runs to 14 residues. The germline V and J ends were trimmed by 2 bases and 0 bases, with 4 bases remaining between them. CDR3 protein: CASSEKATNEKLFF. CDR3 DNA: TGTGCCAGCAGTGAAAAAGCAACTAATGAAAAACTGTTTTTT.

The chain recombines TRBV18 with TRBJ1-2; TRBD1 is a possible D gene (5 bases). Germline V gene sequence: CDR1 KGHSH, CDR2 LQKENI. The CDR3 covers 13 residues. V was shortened by 0 bases and J by 10 bases, with 12 bases between the two germline ends. The CDR3: CASSPPPGGTYTF. CDR3 nucleotides: TGTGCCAGCTCACCACCGCCTGGGGGAACCTACACCTTC.

The V and J genes are TRBV3-1 and TRBJ1-1; 8 nucleotides match TRBD1. With 4 bases clipped from V and 10 bases from J, the junction kept 17 bases outside the gene matches. Germline-derived CDR1 and CDR2 are LGHDT and YNNKEL (reference sequence). The CDR3 is 16 amino acids. For the CDR3, the DNA is TGTGCCAGCAGCCGTTTACCCGGGACAGGCCCAGGGGGAGCTTTCTTT. Protein: CASSRLPGTGPGGAFF.

The chain carries TRBV7-2 and TRBJ2-7; TRBD2 aligns across 8 bases. The closer fit of TRBJ2-1 to the DNA end suggests the J call may be wrong. CDR1 and CDR2 (germline): SGHTA, FQGNSA. The CDR3 extends over 15 amino acids. The CDR3 DNA is TGTGCCAGCAGTCCAGGGGCGGGGGGCCTCAATGAGCAGTTCTTC. Its protein is CASSPGAGGLNEQFF.

As to this clonotype: The junction does not match germline at one end; this may be a read error. This sequence joins TRBV12-5 and TRBJ2-3, with 13 bases lining up with TRBD2. Germline CDR1 LGHNT, CDR2 FRNRAP. This CDR3 contains 14 residues. This chain's CDR3 is CASGRGLAGDPQYF. The CDR3 DNA reads as TGTGCTAGTGGTCGAGGACTAGCGGGAGATCCGCAGTATTTT.

The CDR3 DNA follows: TGCAGTGCCAACTTAGCGGAATCTAGCACAGATACGCAGCATTTT. Protein product: CSANLAESSTDTQHF. The chain employs TRBV20-1 and TRBJ2-3; D gene ambiguous. TRBJ1-5 matches the DNA end more closely, so the J call is doubtful. This CDR3 spans 15 amino acids. In germline, CDR1 is DFQATT, CDR2 SNEGSKA (reference sequence).

The chain combines TRBV6-6 with TRBJ2-7, with D possibly TRBD2 on 6 matching bases. The V and J ends lost 6 bases and 3 bases respectively, with 12 bases between them. In germline, CDR1 is MNHNY, CDR2 SVGAGI (reference sequence). CDR3 length equals 13 residues. Here the CDR3 reads CASSWAEGYEQYF. The CDR3, as DNA: TGTGCCAGCAGCTGGGCGGAGGGCTACGAGCAGTACTTC.

The CDR3 nucleotides read TGCAGCGTTGAAGATCGGGTAGGGACAGGGCAGTATTTT. Protein sequence: CSVEDRVGTGQYF. The V call is TRBV29-1, the J call TRBJ2-3; the match to TRBD1 covers 8 bases. From germline, CDR1 is SQVTM and CDR2 ANQGSEA. CDR3 length: 13 residues. Losses at the gene ends were 0 bases for V and 11 bases for J; bases not matched to a gene: 7.

This clonotype was seen a handful of times. The gene calls are TRBV29-1 and TRBJ2-5, with 11 positions matching TRBD2. The CDR3 is 14 residues long. The junction had 5 bases not matched to a gene; V was cut back by 3 bases and J by 5 bases. Per the germline V gene, CDR1 is SQVTM and CDR2 is ANQGSEA. The DNA of the CDR3 is TGCAGCGTTGACCTAGCGGGGGGCGGGGAGACCCAGTACTTC. Translated: CSVDLAGGGETQYF. Based on the CDR3 plus reference TRBV29-1 and TRBJ2-5, the full variable domain is SAVISQKPSRDICQRGTSLTIQCQVDSQVTMMFWYRQQPGQSLTLIATANQGSEATYESGFVIDKFPISRPNLTFSTLTVSNMSPEDSSIYLCSVDLAGGGETQYFGPGTRLLVL.

V and J are TRBV20-1 and TRBJ2-5; D possibly corresponds to TRBD2 (5 bases). The CDR3 has 12 amino acids. Germline CDR1 DFQATT, CDR2 SNEGSKA (reference sequence). Trimming cost V 7 bases and J 1 base, with 10 bases left between them. This CDR3 is CSGNSGQETQYF. The CDR3, as DNA: TGCAGTGGAAACAGCGGCCAAGAGACCCAGTACTTC.

There are a few counts of this clonotype. This chain uses TRBV7-9 with TRBJ2-5; D may correspond to TRBD1 or TRBD2 (5 bases each). V was trimmed by 4 bases and J by 7 bases, leaving 16 bases between them. CDR1 is SEHNR and CDR2 is FQNEAQ in the germline V gene (reference sequence). The CDR3 loop spans 14 amino acids. CDR3 protein: CASSSGTDGGTQYF. CDR3 DNA: TGTGCCAGCAGCTCAGGGACGGATGGGGGGACCCAGTACTTC.